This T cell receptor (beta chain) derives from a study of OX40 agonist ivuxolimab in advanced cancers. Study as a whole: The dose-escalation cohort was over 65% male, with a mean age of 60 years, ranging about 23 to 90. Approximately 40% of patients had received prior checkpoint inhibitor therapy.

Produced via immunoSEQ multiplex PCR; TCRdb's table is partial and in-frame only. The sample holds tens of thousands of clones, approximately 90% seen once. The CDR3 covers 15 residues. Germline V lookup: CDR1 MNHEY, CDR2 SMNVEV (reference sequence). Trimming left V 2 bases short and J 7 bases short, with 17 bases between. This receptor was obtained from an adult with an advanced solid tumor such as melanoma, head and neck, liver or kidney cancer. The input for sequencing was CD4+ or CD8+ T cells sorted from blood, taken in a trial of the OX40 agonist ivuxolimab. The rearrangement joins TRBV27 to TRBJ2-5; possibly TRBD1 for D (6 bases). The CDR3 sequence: CASSLVAGAPGTQYF. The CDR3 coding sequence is TGTGCCAGCAGTTTAGTGGCAGGGGCCCCCGGGACCCAGTACTTC.